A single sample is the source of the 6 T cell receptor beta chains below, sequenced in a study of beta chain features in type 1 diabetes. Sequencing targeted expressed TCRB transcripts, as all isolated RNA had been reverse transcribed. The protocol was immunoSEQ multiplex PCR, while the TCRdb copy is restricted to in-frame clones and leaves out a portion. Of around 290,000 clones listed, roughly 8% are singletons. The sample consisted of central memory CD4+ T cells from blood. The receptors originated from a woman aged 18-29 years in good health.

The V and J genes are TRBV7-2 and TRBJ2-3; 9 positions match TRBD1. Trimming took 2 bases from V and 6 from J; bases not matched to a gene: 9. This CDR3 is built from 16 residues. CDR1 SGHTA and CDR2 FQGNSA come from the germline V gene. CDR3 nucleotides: TGTGCCAGCAGCTTACCCCCCGGGACAGGGCTGGATACGCAGTATTTT. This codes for CASSLPPGTGLDTQYF. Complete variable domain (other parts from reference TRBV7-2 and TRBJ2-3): GAGVSQSPSNKVTEKGKDVELRCDPISGHTALYWYRQSLGQGLEFLIYFQGNSAPDKSGLPSDRFSAERTGGSVSTLTIQRTQQEDSAVYLCASSLPPGTGLDTQYFGPGTRLTVL.

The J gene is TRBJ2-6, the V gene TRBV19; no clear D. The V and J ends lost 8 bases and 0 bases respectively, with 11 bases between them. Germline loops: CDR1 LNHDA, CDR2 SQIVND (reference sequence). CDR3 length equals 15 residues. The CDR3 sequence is CASFPRSSGANVLTF. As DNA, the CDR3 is TGTGCCAGTTTCCCGCGGAGCTCTGGGGCCAACGTCCTGACTTTC.

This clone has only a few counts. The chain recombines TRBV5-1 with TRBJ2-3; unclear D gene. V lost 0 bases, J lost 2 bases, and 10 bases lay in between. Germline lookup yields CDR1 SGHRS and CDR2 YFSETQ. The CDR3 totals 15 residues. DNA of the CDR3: TGCGCCAGCAGCTTGGGAGATTCCTCCACAGATACGCAGTATTTT. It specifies CASSLGDSSTDTQYF.

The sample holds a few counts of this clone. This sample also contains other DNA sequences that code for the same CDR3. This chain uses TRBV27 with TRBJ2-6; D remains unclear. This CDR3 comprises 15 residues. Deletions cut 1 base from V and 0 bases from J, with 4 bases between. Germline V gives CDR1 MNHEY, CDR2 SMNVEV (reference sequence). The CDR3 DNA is TGTGCCAGCAGTTTATTGCACTCTGGGGCCAACGTCCTGACTTTC. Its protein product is CASSLLHSGANVLTF.

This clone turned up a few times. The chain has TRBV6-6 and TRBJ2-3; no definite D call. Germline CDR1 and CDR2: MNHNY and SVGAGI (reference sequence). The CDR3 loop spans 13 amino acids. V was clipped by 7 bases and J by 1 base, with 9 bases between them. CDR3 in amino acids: CASNWQGTDTQYF. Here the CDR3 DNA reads TGTGCCAGCAATTGGCAGGGCACAGATACGCAGTATTTT.

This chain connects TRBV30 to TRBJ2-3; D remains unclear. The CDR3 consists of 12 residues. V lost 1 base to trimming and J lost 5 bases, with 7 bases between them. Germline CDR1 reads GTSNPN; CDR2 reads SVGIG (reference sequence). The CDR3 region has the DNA TGTGCCTGGAGTGGGCTAGTAGATACGCAGTATTTT. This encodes CAWSGLVDTQYF.